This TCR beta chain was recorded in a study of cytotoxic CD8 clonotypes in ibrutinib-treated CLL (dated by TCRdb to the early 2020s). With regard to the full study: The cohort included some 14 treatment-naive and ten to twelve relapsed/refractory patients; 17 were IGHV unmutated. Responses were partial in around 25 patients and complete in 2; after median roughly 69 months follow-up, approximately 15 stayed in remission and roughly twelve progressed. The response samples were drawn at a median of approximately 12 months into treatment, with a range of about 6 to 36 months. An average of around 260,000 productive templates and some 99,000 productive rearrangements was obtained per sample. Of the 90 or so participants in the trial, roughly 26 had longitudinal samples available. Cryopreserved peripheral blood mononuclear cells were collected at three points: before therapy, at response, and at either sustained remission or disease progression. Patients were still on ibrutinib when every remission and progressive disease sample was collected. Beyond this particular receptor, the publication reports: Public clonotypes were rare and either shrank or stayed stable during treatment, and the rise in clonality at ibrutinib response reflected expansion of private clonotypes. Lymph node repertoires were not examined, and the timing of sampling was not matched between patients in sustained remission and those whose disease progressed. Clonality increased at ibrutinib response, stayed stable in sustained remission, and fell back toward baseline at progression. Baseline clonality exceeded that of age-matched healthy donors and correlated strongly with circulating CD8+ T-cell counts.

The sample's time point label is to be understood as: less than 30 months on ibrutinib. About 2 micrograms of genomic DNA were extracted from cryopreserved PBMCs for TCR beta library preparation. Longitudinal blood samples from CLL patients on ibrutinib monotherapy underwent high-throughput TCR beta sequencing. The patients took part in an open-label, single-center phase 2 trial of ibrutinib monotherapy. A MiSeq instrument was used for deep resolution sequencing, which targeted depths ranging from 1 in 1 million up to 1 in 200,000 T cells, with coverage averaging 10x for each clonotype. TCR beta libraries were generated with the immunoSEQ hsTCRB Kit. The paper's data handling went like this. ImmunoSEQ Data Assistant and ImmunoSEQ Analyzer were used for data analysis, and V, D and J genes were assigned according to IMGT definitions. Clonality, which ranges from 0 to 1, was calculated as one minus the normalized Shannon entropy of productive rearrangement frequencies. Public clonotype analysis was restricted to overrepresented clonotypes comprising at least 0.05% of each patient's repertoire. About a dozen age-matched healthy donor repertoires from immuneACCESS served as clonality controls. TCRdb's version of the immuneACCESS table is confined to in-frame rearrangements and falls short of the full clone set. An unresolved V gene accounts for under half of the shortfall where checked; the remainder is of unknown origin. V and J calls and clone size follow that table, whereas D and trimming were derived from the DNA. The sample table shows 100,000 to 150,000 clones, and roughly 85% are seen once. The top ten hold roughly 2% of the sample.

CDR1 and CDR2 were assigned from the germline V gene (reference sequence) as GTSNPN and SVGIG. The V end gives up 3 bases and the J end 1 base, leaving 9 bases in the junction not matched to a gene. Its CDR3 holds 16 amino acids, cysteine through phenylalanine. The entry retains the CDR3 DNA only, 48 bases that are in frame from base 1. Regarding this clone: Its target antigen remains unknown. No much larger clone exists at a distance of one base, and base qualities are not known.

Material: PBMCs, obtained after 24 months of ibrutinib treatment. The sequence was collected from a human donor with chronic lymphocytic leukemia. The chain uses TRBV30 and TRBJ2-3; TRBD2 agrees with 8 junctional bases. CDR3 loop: CAWRGFGGLGTDTQYF. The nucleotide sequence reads TGTGCCTGGAGGGGTTTCGGGGGACTAGGCACAGATACGCAGTATTTT.